The next 9 T cell receptor beta chains were all read from a single sample in a study of blood T cell repertoires in COVID-19 (dated by TCRdb to about 2020). Library preparation used the immunoSEQ multiplex PCR assay. Sourced from immuneACCESS, this table was stored by TCRdb with only in-frame sequences that have V and J called. A share of the clones is absent; for the studies checked, an unresolved V gene accounts for under half, and the remainder has no known explanation. For this sample there are approximately 120,000 clones; approximately 74% appear just once. Of the sample, around 6.2% is held by the ten largest clones. Material for sequencing was peripheral blood. The receptors were gathered from a man of 80 years or more with COVID-19, enrolled during active disease.

This clone was seen more than once but under ten times. This chain joins TRBV28 and TRBJ2-7; 8 positions match TRBD1. Germline trimming cut 6 bases from V and 2 bases from J; bases unmatched to any gene: 12. Germline CDR1 and CDR2: MDHEN and SYDVKM. This CDR3 is 16 amino acids long. CDR3 loop: CASSPLPGQGAYEQYF. CDR3 coding DNA: TGTGCCAGCAGCCCACTCCCTGGACAGGGCGCCTACGAGCAGTACTTC.

The chain carries TRBV6-5 and TRBJ2-7; no reliable D call. Trimming removed 2 bases at V and 2 bases at J, with 7 bases between. Germline lookup yields CDR1 MNHEY and CDR2 SVGAGI. The CDR3 sequence is 13 residues long. CDR3 coding DNA: TGTGCCAGCAGTTACAACTTCCCCTACGAGCAGTACTTC. Translating gives CASSYNFPYEQYF.

This chain links TRBV29-1 with TRBJ2-7; D is unresolved. Looked up from germline, CDR1 is SQVTM and CDR2 is ANQGSEA. Trimming left V 4 bases short and J 7 bases short, with 29 bases between. The CDR3 loop spans 17 amino acids. CDR3 region: CSVVGIRSSTNPEEQYF. The CDR3 DNA follows: TGCAGCGTTGTGGGTATAAGGTCCAGCACGAACCCGGAGGAGCAGTACTTC.

The chain joins TRBV10-3 to TRBJ2-3, with TRBD1 matching over 9 bases. The CDR3 is 16 amino acids. Germline-derived CDR1 and CDR2 are ENHRY and SYGVKD. The J segment lost 3 bases and the V segment lost 8 bases, leaving 12 bases of the junction unmatched. CDR3 residues: CAIRAGQGIGTDTQYF. As DNA, the CDR3 is TGTGCCATCCGCGCGGGACAGGGTATAGGGACAGATACGCAGTATTTT.

The gene calls are TRBV25-1 and TRBJ2-3; TRBD1 is a possible D gene (6 bases). The V and J ends lost 4 bases and 3 bases respectively, with 8 bases between them. CDR1 and CDR2 (germline): MGHDK, SYGVNS. This CDR3 spans 13 amino acids. CDR3 protein: CASSVTGTDTQYF. The DNA of the CDR3 is TGTGCCAGCAGTGTAACAGGGACAGATACGCAGTATTTT.

The chain recombines TRBV11-2 with TRBJ2-5; 7 nucleotides line up with TRBD2. CDR1 is SGHAT and CDR2 is FQNNGV in the germline V gene. J was trimmed by 5 bases and V by 5 bases; bases with no gene match: 8. The CDR3 runs to 14 residues. The CDR3 here is CASSGGLVLETQYF. The CDR3 coding sequence is TGTGCCAGCAGCGGAGGACTAGTCCTGGAGACCCAGTACTTC.

This clone has more than one count but fewer than ten. The genes are TRBV18 and TRBJ1-6, with TRBD1 matching over 7 bases. In germline, CDR1 is KGHSH, CDR2 LQKENI. The CDR3 has 16 residues. Trimming took 3 bases from V and 6 from J; bases not matched to a gene: 8. The DNA for the CDR3 is TGTGCCAGCTCACCCCAACCGGGACAGTCTAATTCACCCCTCCACTTT. Its protein is CASSPQPGQSNSPLHF.

The rearrangement uses TRBV6-2 or TRBV6-3 and TRBJ2-7; the match to TRBD2 covers 10 bases. The CDR3 has 21 amino acids. CDR1 MNHEY and CDR2 SVGEGT come from the germline V gene. J gave up 0 bases and V 0 bases, and 17 bases lay outside the gene matches. The CDR3 region has the DNA TGTGCCAGCAGTTACTCGATCCGTATGGAACTAGCGGGACGAAGCTCCTACGAGCAGTACTTC. It yields the protein CASSYSIRMELAGRSSYEQYF.

The J gene is TRBJ1-6, the V gene TRBV10-3; perhaps TRBD1 as D (5 bases). V lost 3 bases, J lost 5 bases, and 8 bases lay in between. In germline, CDR1 is ENHRY, CDR2 SYGVKD. This CDR3 has 14 amino acids. The DNA for the CDR3 is TGTGCCATCAGTGACAAGGGGAATAATTCACCCCTCCACTTT. This codes for CAISDKGNNSPLHF.